This T cell receptor (beta chain) derives from a study of human T cells and chemical hapten exposure. Time point denoted: patch test 2, 6 weeks after DPC sensitization. The treatment is: therapeutic diphenylcyclopropenone sensitization with weekly scalp DPC. TCRdb re-derived calls from the RACE reads in MiXCR, one entry per CDR3 protein. Of tens of thousands of distinct CDR3 sequences listed, over 6.5% were seen once; the top ten hold roughly 3%. The germline V gene has CDR1 MNHEY and CDR2 SMNVEV (reference sequence). Trimming took 5 bases from V and 4 from J, leaving 12 bases between them. CDR3 length: 14 residues. This clonotype was picked up a small number of times.

The clonotype originates from a woman aged 45-65 years with alopecia areata. Some clones in this sample may be carry-over from other donors' samples. The sample in question was whole blood, obtained in connection with sensitization to the hapten diphenylcyclopropenone (DPC). The V and J genes are TRBV27 and TRBJ1-5; D not certain. DNA for the CDR3: TGTGCCAGCAGTCCCACCGGGGAGAATCAGCCCCAGCATTTT. Translated: CASSPTGENQPQHF.